This T cell receptor beta chain was recorded in a study of human CD8 memory T cell subsets (TCRdb year 2020). With regard to the full study: The clonal relationships among stem-like (TSTEM), progenitor exhausted-like (TPEX) and effector memory CD8+ T cell subsets were assessed by comparing the TCRbeta repertoires of these subsets. Six or seven donors each provided TSTEM, TPEX and effector memory subsets, from which TCRbeta repertoires were obtained. General conclusions and limits of the study: Normalized Shannon-Wiener diversity was similarly high in TSTEM and TPEX subsets, while effector memory subsets were less diverse by comparison. Sequencing was limited to TCRbeta chains, and the repertoire comparisons were based on six donors analyzed with paired t-tests and Bonferroni correction. Chao1 estimates suggested greater repertoire diversity in TSTEM than in TPEX subsets, potentially reflecting a broader range of specificities. Both stem-like subsets shared clonotypes with effector memory cells, but TSTEM and TPEX repertoires overlapped minimally, suggesting distinct antigen spectra.

Going by frequency, this clonotype is medium-sized (0.01 to 0.1%); no count is logged. Its antigen specificity is not known. CCR7+ PD-1- TIGIT- cells were the ones classified as stem-like memory CD8+ T cells (TSTEM). Density gradient separation was used to isolate peripheral blood mononuclear cells from healthy donor buffy coats. In the study, total CD8+ T cells were enriched by negative magnetic separation with EasySep or MojoSort CD8+ T cell isolation kits. For each subset, total RNA was extracted using an RNeasy Mini Kit from duplicate vials of roughly 150,000 sorted CD8+ T cells. PBMCs were used either fresh or after being cryopreserved in fetal bovine serum containing 10% DMSO. CD8+ T cell subsets were sorted to purity by fluorescence-activated cell sorting on a FACSAria III. Sequencing took place on a NextSeq 550. A Human TCR Profiling Kit was used to prepare UMI-labeled 5' RACE TCRbeta libraries. Every TCRbeta library was prepared in parallel with an identical number of PCR cycles. Processing in the source paper ran as follows. Each TCRbeta library contained between about 3,000 and 18,000 functional CDR3beta clonotypes. MIGEC 1.2.9 handled UMI extraction and consensus assembly, with a minimum of three reads required per UMI. In-frame CDR3beta repertoires were extracted with MiXCR 3.0.3. After each sample was downsampled to 42,000 randomly selected UMIs, diversity metrics were computed in VDJtools 1.2.1. For each sample pair, the repertoire overlap metrics D, R and F2 were calculated in VDJtools using the top 3,000 clones. After TCRdb reprocessed the reads, each CDR3 protein sequence was kept as one row, without DNA. The V and J calls come from TCRdb's annotation, not from the publication. The sample table gives some 10,000 distinct CDR3 sequences. In total, the top ten clones hold approximately 16% of the sample.

Per the germline V gene, MDHEN is the CDR1 and SYDVKM is the CDR2. The CDR3 goes from the cysteine to the phenylalanine over 15 residues. DNA is not on record. The TCR comes from a human donor in good health. Recombination connected TRBV28 to TRBJ1-5. The sequenced sample was CD8+ stem-like memory T cells (TSCM and TCM) sorted from PBMCs. Taken with the paper, the label for cell subset or site translates to: stem-like memory CD8 T cells (TSTEM), CCR7+ PD-1- TIGIT-. The CDR3 protein sequence reads: CASSLFSGGGQPQHF.